This TCR beta chain was retrieved from a study of Ad26.COV2.S vaccination and SARS-CoV-2 variants. Study background: Donor got 5x10^10 or 1x10^11 viral particles of Ad26.COV2.S.

Points from the study as a whole: Breadth and depth estimates from TCRs may understate total T cell responses.

Treatment here: roughly 18 received Ad26.COV2.S at low or high dose, single or two shots; about 5 received placebo; per-sample allocation not given. Samples came from day 63 after the first vaccine or placebo injection. Donation came from an adult in Boston who was aged 18-55 years. About this clone itself: Its specificity is unknown.

Method: immunoSEQ multiplex PCR; TCRdb's copy keeps in-frame clones and lacks some. The sample includes about 350,000 clones, 88% of them seen just once. V lost 5 bases to trimming and J lost 1 base; unmatched junction nucleotides: 2. Germline lookup yields CDR1 MDHEN and CDR2 SYDVKM. The CDR3 has 15 amino acids. The chain links TRBV28 to TRBJ1-5, with 10 nucleotides matching TRBD1. The sample consisted of peripheral blood, taken in a trial of Ad26.COV2.S vaccine versus placebo. The TCR was taken from a person between 18 and 65 years old who received the Ad26.COV2.S COVID-19 vaccine or a placebo. The CDR3 reads CASSQGQGSNQPQHF. Here the CDR3 DNA reads TGTGCCAGCAGTCAGGGACAGGGGAGCAATCAGCCCCAGCATTTT.